The 29 T cell receptor beta chains reported below all come from one sample, sequenced in a study of blood T cell repertoires in COVID-19. Only in-frame clones appear in the TCRdb table, and some are missing; sequencing was by immunoSEQ multiplex PCR. The data show about 160,000 clones, roughly 80% seen once. The specimen was peripheral blood. The source of these receptors is a man aged 55 to 70 with acute or convalescent COVID-19.

J is TRBJ2-3 and V is TRBV18; TRBD1 agrees at 7 bases. CDR1 is KGHSH and CDR2 is LQKENI in the germline V gene. The CDR3 spans 14 residues. V was clipped by 6 bases and J by 2 bases; unmatched bases: 5. The CDR3 loop reads CASSRGQTTDTQYF. Here the CDR3 DNA reads TGTGCCAGCTCTCGGGGACAGACCACAGATACGCAGTATTTT.

The chain combines TRBV7-3 with TRBJ2-7, with D perhaps matching TRBD1 (6 bases). Germline CDR1 is SGHTA and CDR2 is FQGTGA. V was trimmed by 5 bases and J by 4 bases, leaving 18 bases between them. The CDR3 spans 15 residues. CDR3 residues: CASSQTPGVGYEQYF. CDR3 bases: TGTGCCAGCAGCCAGACCCCAGGGGTAGGATACGAGCAGTACTTC.

The CDR3 sequence: CASSQGDSQGSFF. In nucleotides, the CDR3 is TGTGCCAGCAGCCAAGGAGATAGTCAGGGGTCGTTCTTC. The chain uses TRBV3-1 (or the pseudogene TRBV3-2) and TRBJ2-1; D may be TRBD1 (6 bases). The V end lost 1 base, the J end lost 15 bases, and 16 bases lay between the germline ends. CDR1 and CDR2 (germline): LGHDT, YNNKEL (reference sequence). This CDR3 has 13 residues.

The chain couples TRBV24-1 to TRBJ2-7; a possible D gene is TRBD2 (5 bases). There are 13 residues in the CDR3. Germline V gene sequence: CDR1 KGHDR, CDR2 SFDVKD. The V end lost 1 base, the J end lost 5 bases, and 8 bases lay between the germline ends. The CDR3 spells CATSDFSGNEQYF. The DNA for the CDR3 is TGTGCCACCAGTGATTTCTCCGGGAACGAGCAGTACTTC.

The CDR3 region has the DNA TGTGCCAGCAGCGGGGCCCTTAGGTATGGCTACACCTTC. Translation gives CASSGALRYGYTF. This chain connects TRBV11-1 to TRBJ1-2; a possible D gene is TRBD1 (5 bases). Trimming shortened V by 5 bases and J by 5 bases, and 12 bases separated the two germline ends. CDR1 and CDR2 from the germline V gene are SGHAT and FQDESV (reference sequence). The CDR3 consists of 13 residues. The variable domain in full, completed from reference TRBV11-1 and TRBJ1-2, reads EAEVAQSPRYKITEKSQAVAFWCDPISGHATLYWYRQILGQGPELLVQFQDESVVDDSQLPKDRFSAERLKGVDSTLKIQPAELGDSAMYLCASSGALRYGYTFGSGTRLTVV.

The J gene is TRBJ2-2, the V gene TRBV5-1; perhaps TRBD1 as D (5 bases). Trimming removed 4 bases at V and 4 bases at J, with 11 bases between. The CDR3 extends over 14 amino acids. Germline V gives CDR1 SGHRS, CDR2 YFSETQ. The CDR3 DNA follows: TGCGCCAGCAGCCCCGAACAGGTCACCGGGGAGCTGTTTTTT. This codes for CASSPEQVTGELFF.

CDR3: CASTFATGVNTGELFF. The CDR3, as DNA: TGCGCCAGCACCTTTGCGACAGGGGTTAACACCGGGGAGCTGTTTTTT. The chain has TRBV5-1 and TRBJ2-2, with 8 bases lining up with TRBD1. Germline CDR1 reads SGHRS; CDR2 reads YFSETQ. J lost 2 bases, V lost 6 bases, and 9 bases had no gene match. CDR3 size: 16 residues.

The chain carries TRBV20-1 and TRBJ1-1; a possible D gene is TRBD1 (6 bases). The CDR3 contains 11 residues. CDR1 and CDR2 from the germline V gene are DFQATT and SNEGSKA (reference sequence). V lost 4 bases to trimming and J lost 6 bases, with 9 bases between them. CDR3 loop: CSATRQAEAFF. For the CDR3, the DNA is TGCAGTGCTACCCGACAGGCTGAAGCTTTCTTT.

V and J are TRBV30 and TRBJ2-2; 7 positions match TRBD1. Germline V CDR1 and CDR2: GTSNPN, SVGIG (reference sequence). V was pared by 4 bases and J by 2 bases, with 13 bases of the junction left unmatched. The CDR3 length is 17 residues. In DNA, the CDR3 is TGTGCCTGGAAGTTGTTTAGGGGACAGCAAAACACCGGGGAGCTGTTTTTT. Translation gives CAWKLFRGQQNTGELFF.

The J gene is TRBJ2-3, the V gene TRBV29-1; 7 bases align to TRBD2. The CDR3 runs to 15 residues. The junction had 5 bases not matched to a gene; V was cut back by 0 bases and J by 2 bases. Per germline, CDR1 SQVTM and CDR2 ANQGSEA. The CDR3 DNA reads as TGCAGCGTTGAAGATGGCGGGAGTTCCACAGATACGCAGTATTTT. Protein sequence: CSVEDGGSSTDTQYF.

This chain connects TRBV27 to TRBJ2-1; TRBD1 aligns across 9 bases. Per germline, CDR1 MNHEY and CDR2 SMNVEV (reference sequence). The CDR3 totals 15 residues. J gave up 3 bases and V 6 bases, and 6 bases lay outside the gene matches. The DNA for the CDR3 is TGTGCCAGCAGGACCGGGACAGGGATCTACAATGAGCAGTTCTTC. Translation: CASRTGTGIYNEQFF.

In this sample, this clone turned up once. The chain uses TRBV14 and TRBJ1-1, with a possible D match to TRBD1 (6 bases). Germline V lookup: CDR1 SGHDN, CDR2 FVKESK. Trimming left V 1 base short and J 6 bases short, with 12 bases between. This CDR3 comprises 14 residues. CDR3 bases: TGTGCCAGCAGCCAAGCTTACAGGGCTGCTGAAGCTTTCTTT. Translated: CASSQAYRAAEAFF. Supplemented by reference TRBV14 and TRBJ1-1, the full variable domain reads EAGVTQFPSHSVIEKGQTVTLRCDPISGHDNLYWYRRVMGKEIKFLLHFVKESKQDESGMPNNRFLAERTGGTYSTLKVQPAELEDSGVYFCASSQAYRAAEAFFGQGTRLTVV.

As for this clone: A single base separates this from a much larger clone, so it may be a read error. The gene calls are TRBV12-3 or TRBV12-4 and TRBJ2-5; D unresolved. This CDR3 contains 13 residues. The ends were cut back, 7 bases at V and 0 bases at J, with 9 bases in the middle. The CDR3 bases are TGTGCCAGCAACGCCCAGTACCAAGAGACCCAGTACTTC. This translates into CASNAQYQETQYF.

This clone was counted between two and nine times. V usage is TRBV6-5 and J usage is TRBJ1-6, with D perhaps matching TRBD1 (6 bases). CDR1 MNHEY and CDR2 SVGAGI come from the germline V gene. This CDR3 has 13 amino acids. V was cut by 2 bases and J by 10 bases, with 9 bases left in between. CDR3 in amino acids: CASSYTGRSPLHF. The CDR3 coding sequence is TGTGCCAGCAGTTACACAGGGAGATCACCCCTCCACTTT.

The J gene is TRBJ1-5, the V gene TRBV6-6; TRBD1 matches 7 bases. The CDR3 has 14 amino acids. In germline, CDR1 is MNHNY, CDR2 SVGAGI (reference sequence). Losses at the gene ends were 5 bases for V and 4 bases for J; bases not matched to a gene: 5. For the CDR3, the DNA is TGTGCCAGCAGTCCCCGGGACAGAAATCAGCCCCAGCATTTT. As protein: CASSPRDRNQPQHF.

V is TRBV6-5 and J is TRBJ1-3; D possibly corresponds to TRBD1 (6 bases). The germline gives CDR1 MNHEY, CDR2 SVGAGI. There are 16 residues in the CDR3. Trimming took off 3 bases at V and 3 bases at J, with 15 bases between the two ends. CDR3 sequence reads: CASSYAGGAVGNTIYF. CDR3 DNA: TGTGCCAGCAGTTATGCGGGGGGCGCGGTTGGAAACACCATATATTTT.

This sequence joins TRBV2 and TRBJ2-7; D is possibly TRBD2 (5 bases). CDR3 length: 11 residues. Trimming shortened V by 7 bases and J by 6 bases, and 10 bases separated the two germline ends. From germline, CDR1 is SNHLY and CDR2 FYNNEI. The chain's CDR3 is CASNLAGEQYF. The DNA of the CDR3 is TGTGCCAGCAATCTAGCTGGCGAGCAGTACTTC. Combining the CDR3 with reference TRBV2 and TRBJ2-7 gives the whole variable domain EPEVTQTPSHQVTQMGQEVILRCVPISNHLYFYWYRQILGQKVEFLVSFYNNEISEKSEIFDDQFSVERPDGSNFTLKIRSTKLEDSAMYFCASNLAGEQYFGPGTRLTVT.

The rearrangement links TRBV5-1 to TRBJ1-1, with a weak D call TRBD1 (6 bases). This CDR3 spans 15 amino acids. In germline, CDR1 is SGHRS, CDR2 YFSETQ. V lost 2 bases and J lost 5, with 16 bases in between. The CDR3 reads CASSFGSGRGTEAFF. The CDR3 bases are TGCGCCAGCAGCTTCGGGTCCGGTAGGGGGACTGAAGCTTTCTTT.

This chain links TRBV6-1 with TRBJ1-2; D might be TRBD1 (6 bases). The germline V gene encodes CDR1 MNHNS and CDR2 SASEGT. The length of the CDR3 is 14 residues. Trimming left V 6 bases short and J 5 bases short, with 16 bases between. CDR3 coding DNA: TGTGCCAGCAGCACAGGGAGAGAAGCTTATGGCTACACCTTC. It translates to CASSTGREAYGYTF.

This clone has a single count. This chain connects TRBV19 to TRBJ2-1, with D perhaps TRBD1 (6 bases). This CDR3 comprises 17 residues. CDR1 is LNHDA, CDR2 SQIVND, per germline (reference sequence). Trimming shortened V by 3 bases and J by 3 bases, and 18 bases separated the two germline ends. The CDR3 spells CASSMIIGGISYNEQFF. CDR3 in DNA: TGTGCCAGTAGTATGATTATAGGGGGAATAAGCTACAATGAGCAGTTCTTC.

This chain connects TRBV5-6 to TRBJ1-2; D might be TRBD1 (6 bases). The CDR3 is 14 amino acids. Germline V lookup: CDR1 SGHDT, CDR2 YYEEEE. Trimming pared 1 base from V and 2 bases from J, leaving 9 bases between. CDR3 protein: CASSLTGTNYGYTF. CDR3 bases: TGTGCCAGCAGCTTGACAGGGACCAACTATGGCTACACCTTC.

The chain joins TRBV27 to TRBJ1-4; D is perhaps TRBD1 (6 bases). The CDR3 extends over 15 amino acids. The V gene lost 4 bases and the J gene lost 7 bases, with 16 bases spanning the gap. Looked up from germline, CDR1 is MNHEY and CDR2 is SMNVEV (reference sequence). For the CDR3, the DNA is TGTGCCAGCAGTTCTTCAGGGGTGACTGGTGAAAAACTGTTTTTT. This translates into CASSSSGVTGEKLFF.

This rearrangement joins TRBV12-2 to TRBJ2-2; the DNA was not used to check the table's D call, TRBD1. TRBV12-2 is marked as a pseudogene. The CDR3 runs 16 residues. CDR3 nucleotide sequence: TGTGCAAGTCGCTTAGTTGTGGGGCATCACACCGGGGAGCTGTTTTTT. This gives the protein CASRLVVGHHTGELFF.

This clone occurred once. The chain is built from TRBV9 and TRBJ2-3, with 12 positions matching TRBD1. The CDR3 has 17 amino acids. Germline assignment: CDR1 SGDLS and CDR2 YYNGEE. Trimming cost V 0 bases and J 4 bases; bases outside gene matches: 6. This CDR3 is CASSVEGTGGSADTQYF. For the CDR3, the DNA is TGTGCCAGCAGCGTAGAGGGGACAGGGGGCAGCGCAGATACGCAGTATTTT. Looking up the rest from reference TRBV9 and TRBJ2-3 gives the full variable domain: DSGVTQTPKHLITATGQRVTLRCSPRSGDLSVYWYQQSLDQGLQFLIQYYNGEERAKGNILERFSAQQFPDLHSELNLSSLELGDSALYFCASSVEGTGGSADTQYFGPGTRLTVL.

This sequence joins TRBV5-5 and TRBJ2-3, with TRBD1 as a possible D gene (6 bases). The germline V and J ends were trimmed by 2 bases and 5 bases, with 12 bases remaining between them. The CDR3 is 14 residues long. Germline V gene lookup returns CDR1 SGHKS and CDR2 YYEKEE (reference sequence). CDR3 in DNA: TGTGCCAGCAGCTTTAGGGGGAGTAGAGATACGCAGTATTTT. It codes for CASSFRGSRDTQYF.

This clone appeared a single time. The V gene is TRBV12-5, the J gene TRBJ1-2; D gene ambiguous. This CDR3 is built from 13 residues. Germline CDR1 LGHNT, CDR2 FRNRAP. Trimming cost V 0 bases and J 7 bases, with 9 bases left between them. The CDR3 region has the DNA TGTGCTAGTGGTTTGGTAATCGGGAGTGGCTACACCTTC. This sequence encodes CASGLVIGSGYTF.

The chain combines TRBV6-2 or TRBV6-3 with TRBJ1-2; D unresolved. The CDR3 loop spans 13 amino acids. V was shortened by 6 bases and J by 1 base, with 9 bases between the two germline ends. Germline V lookup: CDR1 MNHEY, CDR2 SVGEGT. CDR3 sequence (DNA): TGTGCCAGCAGCCTAAATTATAACTATGGCTACACCTTC. Its protein product is CASSLNYNYGYTF.

The table lists this clone with a few counts. The V and J genes are TRBV6-5 and TRBJ1-2; 11 nucleotides agree with TRBD1. Germline lookup yields CDR1 MNHEY and CDR2 SVGAGI. This CDR3 contains 15 residues. J gave up 4 bases and V 0 bases, and 1 base lay outside the gene matches. The CDR3 loop reads CASSYSGQGGYGYTF. CDR3 DNA: TGTGCCAGCAGTTACTCGGGACAGGGGGGCTATGGCTACACCTTC.

V and J are TRBV7-9 and TRBJ1-2; D possibly corresponds to TRBD1 (6 bases). The CDR3 sequence is 14 residues long. Trimming shortened V by 3 bases and J by 4 bases, and 12 bases separated the two germline ends. Germline CDR1 and CDR2: SEHNR and FQNEAQ (reference sequence). CDR3 region: CASSFLGGGYGYTF. CDR3 DNA sequence: TGTGCCAGCAGCTTCCTGGGAGGGGGCTATGGCTACACCTTC.